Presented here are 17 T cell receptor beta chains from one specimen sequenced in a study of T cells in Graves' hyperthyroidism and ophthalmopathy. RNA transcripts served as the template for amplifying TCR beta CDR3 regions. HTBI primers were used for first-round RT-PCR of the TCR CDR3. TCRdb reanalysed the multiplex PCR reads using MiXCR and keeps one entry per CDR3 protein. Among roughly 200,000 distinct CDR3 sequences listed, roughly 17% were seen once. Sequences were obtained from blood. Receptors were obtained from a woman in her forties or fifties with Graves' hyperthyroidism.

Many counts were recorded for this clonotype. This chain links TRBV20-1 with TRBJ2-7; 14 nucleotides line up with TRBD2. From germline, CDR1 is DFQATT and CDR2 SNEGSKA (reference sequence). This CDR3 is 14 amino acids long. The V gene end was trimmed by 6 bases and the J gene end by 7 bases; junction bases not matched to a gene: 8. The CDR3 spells CSAGGLAGVGEQYF. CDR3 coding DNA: TGCAGTGCCGGGGGACTAGCGGGAGTTGGGGAGCAGTACTTC.

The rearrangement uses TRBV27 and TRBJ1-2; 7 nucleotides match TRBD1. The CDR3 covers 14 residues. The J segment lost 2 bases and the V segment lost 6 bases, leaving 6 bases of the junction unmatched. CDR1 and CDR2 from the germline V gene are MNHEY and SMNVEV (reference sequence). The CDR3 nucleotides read TGTGCCAGCAGCCCCTGGGGACAGAACTATGGCTACACCTTC. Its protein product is CASSPWGQNYGYTF.

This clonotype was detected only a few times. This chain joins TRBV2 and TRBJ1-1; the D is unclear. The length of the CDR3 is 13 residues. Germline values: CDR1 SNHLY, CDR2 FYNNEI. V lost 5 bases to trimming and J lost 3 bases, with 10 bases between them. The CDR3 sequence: CASSRSEDTEAFF. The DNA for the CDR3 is TGTGCCAGCAGTCGGTCTGAGGACACTGAAGCTTTCTTT.

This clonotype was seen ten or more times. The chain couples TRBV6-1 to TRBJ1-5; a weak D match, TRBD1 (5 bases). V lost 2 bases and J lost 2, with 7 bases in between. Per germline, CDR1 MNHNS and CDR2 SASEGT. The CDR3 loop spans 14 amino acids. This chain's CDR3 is CASSERGRNQPQHF. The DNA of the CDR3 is TGTGCCAGCAGTGAACGGGGACGCAATCAGCCCCAGCATTTT.

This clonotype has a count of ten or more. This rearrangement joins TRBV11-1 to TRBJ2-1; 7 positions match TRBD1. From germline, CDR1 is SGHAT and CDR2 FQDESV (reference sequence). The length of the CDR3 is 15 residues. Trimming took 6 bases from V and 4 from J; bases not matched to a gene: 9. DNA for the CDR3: TGTGCCAGCAGACCTGTCCGGGACAGATACAATGAGCAGTTCTTC. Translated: CASRPVRDRYNEQFF.

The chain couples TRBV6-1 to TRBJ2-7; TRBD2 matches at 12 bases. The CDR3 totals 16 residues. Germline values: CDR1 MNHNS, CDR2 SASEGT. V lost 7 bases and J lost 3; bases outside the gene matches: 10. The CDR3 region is CASTSGRAKLDYEQYF. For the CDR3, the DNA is TGTGCCAGCACTAGCGGGAGGGCCAAGTTGGACTACGAGCAGTACTTC.

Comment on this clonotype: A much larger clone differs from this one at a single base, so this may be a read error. CDR3 in DNA: TGTGCCAGCGGCGATGAGCAGTTCTTC. Encoded protein: CASGDEQFF. The chain links TRBV6-1 to TRBJ2-1, with D unclear. The CDR3 totals 9 residues. Deletions cut 8 bases from V and 8 bases from J, with 4 bases between. Germline-derived CDR1 and CDR2 are MNHNS and SASEGT.

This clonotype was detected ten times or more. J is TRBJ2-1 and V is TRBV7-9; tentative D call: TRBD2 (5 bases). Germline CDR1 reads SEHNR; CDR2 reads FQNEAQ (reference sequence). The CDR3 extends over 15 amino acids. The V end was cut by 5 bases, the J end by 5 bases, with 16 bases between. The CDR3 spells CASSPRVPGNNEQFF. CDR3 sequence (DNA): TGTGCCAGCAGCCCCCGGGTCCCCGGGAACAATGAGCAGTTCTTC.

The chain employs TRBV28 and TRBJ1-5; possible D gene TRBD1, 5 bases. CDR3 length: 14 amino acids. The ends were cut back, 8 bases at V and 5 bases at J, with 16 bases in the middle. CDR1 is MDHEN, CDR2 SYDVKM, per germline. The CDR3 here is CASFAATDYQPQHF. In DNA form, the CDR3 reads TGTGCCAGCTTTGCCGCGACAGATTATCAGCCCCAGCATTTT.

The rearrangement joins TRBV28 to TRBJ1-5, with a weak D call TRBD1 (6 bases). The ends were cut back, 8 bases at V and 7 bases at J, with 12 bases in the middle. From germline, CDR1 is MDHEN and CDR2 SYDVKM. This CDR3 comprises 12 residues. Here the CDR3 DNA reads TGTGCCAGCGGAGGGGACACCCAGCCCCAGCATTTT. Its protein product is CASGGDTQPQHF.

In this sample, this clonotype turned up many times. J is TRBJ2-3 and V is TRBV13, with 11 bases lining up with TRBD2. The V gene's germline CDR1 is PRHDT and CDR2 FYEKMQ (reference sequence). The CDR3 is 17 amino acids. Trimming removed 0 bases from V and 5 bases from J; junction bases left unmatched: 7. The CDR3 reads CASSLGLMGLAEDTQYF. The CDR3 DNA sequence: TGTGCCAGCAGCTTAGGCCTCATGGGACTAGCGGAAGATACGCAGTATTTT.

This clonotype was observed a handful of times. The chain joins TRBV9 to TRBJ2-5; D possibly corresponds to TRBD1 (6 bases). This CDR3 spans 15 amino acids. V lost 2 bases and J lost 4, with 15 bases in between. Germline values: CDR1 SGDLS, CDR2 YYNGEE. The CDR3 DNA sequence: TGTGCCAGCAGCGTCAACAGGGCCCAGGCAGAGACCCAGTACTTC. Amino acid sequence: CASSVNRAQAETQYF.

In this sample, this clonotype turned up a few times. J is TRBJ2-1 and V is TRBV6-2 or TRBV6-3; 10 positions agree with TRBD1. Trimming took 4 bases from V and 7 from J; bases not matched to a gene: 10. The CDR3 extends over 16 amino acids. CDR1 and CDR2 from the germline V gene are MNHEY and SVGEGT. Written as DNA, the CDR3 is TGTGCCAGCAGTTTATGGAGACAGGGGGCAACGAATGAGCAGTTCTTC. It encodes CASSLWRQGATNEQFF.

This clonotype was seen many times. Here the CDR3 DNA reads TGCAGTGCAAGCCGGGACACGGCCTACGAGCAGTACTTC. Translation gives CSASRDTAYEQYF. The rearrangement uses TRBV20-1 and TRBJ2-7; D may be TRBD1 (6 bases). This CDR3 spans 13 amino acids. The germline V gene encodes CDR1 DFQATT and CDR2 SNEGSKA (reference sequence). V was shortened by 6 bases and J by 2 bases, with 14 bases between the two germline ends.

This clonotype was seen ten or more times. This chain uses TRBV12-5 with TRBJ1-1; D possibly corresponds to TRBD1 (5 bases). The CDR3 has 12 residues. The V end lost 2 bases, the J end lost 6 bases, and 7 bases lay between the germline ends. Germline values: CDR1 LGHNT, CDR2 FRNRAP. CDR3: CASGLPGAEAFF. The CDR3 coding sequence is TGTGCTAGTGGTTTGCCGGGGGCTGAAGCTTTCTTT.

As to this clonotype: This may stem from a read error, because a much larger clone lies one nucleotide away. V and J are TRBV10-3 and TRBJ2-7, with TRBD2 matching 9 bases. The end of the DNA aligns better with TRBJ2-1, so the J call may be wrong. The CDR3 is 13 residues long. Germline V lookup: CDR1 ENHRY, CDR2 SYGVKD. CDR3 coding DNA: TGTGCCATCAGTGAGCTAGCGGGGTACGAGCAGTTCTTC. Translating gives CAISELAGYEQFF.

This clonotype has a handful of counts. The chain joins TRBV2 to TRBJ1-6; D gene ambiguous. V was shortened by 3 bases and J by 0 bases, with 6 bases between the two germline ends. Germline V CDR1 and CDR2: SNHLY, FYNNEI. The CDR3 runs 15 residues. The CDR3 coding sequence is TGTGCCAGCAGTGATTCATTCTCCTATAATTCACCCCTCCACTTT. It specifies CASSDSFSYNSPLHF.